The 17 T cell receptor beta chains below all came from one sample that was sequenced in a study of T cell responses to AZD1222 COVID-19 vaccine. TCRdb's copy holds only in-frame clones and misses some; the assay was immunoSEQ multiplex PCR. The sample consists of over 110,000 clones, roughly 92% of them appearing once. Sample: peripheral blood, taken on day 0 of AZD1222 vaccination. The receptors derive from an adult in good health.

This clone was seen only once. CDR3 protein: CASTPGQPLGNTIYF. The CDR3 DNA reads as TGTGCCAGCACACCGGGACAGCCACTCGGAAACACCATATATTTT. The rearrangement links TRBV5-5 to TRBJ1-3; 7 bases fit TRBD1. This CDR3 comprises 15 residues. With V trimmed by 6 bases and J by 4 bases, 10 bases remained unmatched. CDR1 and CDR2 (germline): SGHKS, YYEKEE (reference sequence).

CDR3 residues: CASSFLGQGAQRNTIYF. The CDR3 region has the DNA TGTGCCAGCAGTTTTCTTGGACAGGGGGCTCAACGAAACACCATATATTTT. The genes are TRBV11-2 and TRBJ1-3; 11 bases are shared with TRBD1. Germline assignment: CDR1 SGHAT and CDR2 FQNNGV. The ends lost 6 bases at V and 5 bases at J; junction bases unmatched: 12. This CDR3 comprises 17 residues. Drawing the rest from reference TRBV11-2 and TRBJ1-3, the complete variable domain is EAGVAQSPRYKIIEKRQSVAFWCNPISGHATLYWYQQILGQGPKLLIQFQNNGVVDDSQLPKDRFSAERLKGVDSTLKIQPAKLEDSAVYLCASSFLGQGAQRNTIYFGEGSWLTVV.

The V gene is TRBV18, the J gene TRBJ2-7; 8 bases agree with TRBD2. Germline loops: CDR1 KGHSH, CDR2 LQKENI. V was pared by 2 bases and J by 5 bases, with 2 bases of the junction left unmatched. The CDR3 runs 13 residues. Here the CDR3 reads CASSPAGGHEQYF. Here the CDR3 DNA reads TGTGCCAGCTCACCAGCGGGGGGCCACGAGCAGTACTTC. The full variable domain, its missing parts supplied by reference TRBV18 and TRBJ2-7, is NAGVMQNPRHLVRRRGQEARLRCSPMKGHSHVYWYRQLPEEGLKFMVYLQKENIIDESGMPKERFSAEFPKEGPSILRIQQVVRGDSAAYFCASSPAGGHEQYFGPGTRLTVT.

DNA of the CDR3: TGTGCCTGGAGTGTATTGAACTCCGCTAACACTGAAGCTTTCTTT. This encodes CAWSVLNSANTEAFF. This sequence joins TRBV30 and TRBJ1-1; no firm D call. Germline V gene sequence: CDR1 GTSNPN, CDR2 SVGIG (reference sequence). The CDR3 sequence is 15 residues long. The ends were cut back, 0 bases at V and 2 bases at J, with 13 bases in the middle.

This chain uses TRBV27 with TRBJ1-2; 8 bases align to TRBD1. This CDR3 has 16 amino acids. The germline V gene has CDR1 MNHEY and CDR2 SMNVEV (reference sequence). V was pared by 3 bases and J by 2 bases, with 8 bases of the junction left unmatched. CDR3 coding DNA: TGTGCCAGCAGTTTCGGTGTTCGGACAGGGAACTATGGCTACACCTTC. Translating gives CASSFGVRTGNYGYTF.

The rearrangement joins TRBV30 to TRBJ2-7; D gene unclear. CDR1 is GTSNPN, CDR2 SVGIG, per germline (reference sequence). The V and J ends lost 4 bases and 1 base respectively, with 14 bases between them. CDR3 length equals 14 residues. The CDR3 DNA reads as TGTGCCTGGACTGTGCCCAGTGAGTCCTACGAGCAGTACTTC. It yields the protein CAWTVPSESYEQYF.

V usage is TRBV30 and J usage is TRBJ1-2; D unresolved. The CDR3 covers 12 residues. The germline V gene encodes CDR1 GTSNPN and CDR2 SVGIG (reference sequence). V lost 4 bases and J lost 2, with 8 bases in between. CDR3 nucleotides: TGTGCCTGGAACAGTATCAACTATGGCTACACCTTC. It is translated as CAWNSINYGYTF.

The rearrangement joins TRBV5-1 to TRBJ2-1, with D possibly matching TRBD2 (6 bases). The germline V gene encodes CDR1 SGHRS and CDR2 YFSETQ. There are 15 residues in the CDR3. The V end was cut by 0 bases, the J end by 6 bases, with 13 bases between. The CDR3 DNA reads TGCGCCAGCAGCTTGGCAGGACTACAGATCAATGAGCAGTTCTTC. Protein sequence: CASSLAGLQINEQFF.

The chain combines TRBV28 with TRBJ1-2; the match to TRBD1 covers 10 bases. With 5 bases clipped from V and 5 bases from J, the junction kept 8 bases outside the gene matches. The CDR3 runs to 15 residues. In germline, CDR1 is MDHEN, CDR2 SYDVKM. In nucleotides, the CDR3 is TGTGCCAGCAGTCAACTCTGGACAGGGGGTTATGGCTACACCTTC. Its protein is CASSQLWTGGYGYTF.

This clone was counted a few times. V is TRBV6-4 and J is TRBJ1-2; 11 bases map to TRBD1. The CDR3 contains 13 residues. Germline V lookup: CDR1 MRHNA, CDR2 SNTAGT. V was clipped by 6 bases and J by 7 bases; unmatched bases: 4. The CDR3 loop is CASRGQGVGGYTF. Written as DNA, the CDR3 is TGTGCCAGCAGGGGACAGGGGGTCGGTGGCTACACCTTC.

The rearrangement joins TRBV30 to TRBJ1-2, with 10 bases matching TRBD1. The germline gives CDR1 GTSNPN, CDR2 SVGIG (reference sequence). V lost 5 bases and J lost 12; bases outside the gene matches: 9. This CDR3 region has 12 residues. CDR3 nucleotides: TGTGCCTGGCTTTCCCGGGGACAGGGGAACACCTTC. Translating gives CAWLSRGQGNTF.

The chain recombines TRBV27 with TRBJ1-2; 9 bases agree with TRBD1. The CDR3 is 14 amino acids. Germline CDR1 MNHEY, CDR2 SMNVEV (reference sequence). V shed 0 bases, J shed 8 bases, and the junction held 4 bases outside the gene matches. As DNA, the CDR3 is TGTGCCAGCAGTTTATCGGACAGGGGTGACGGCTACACCTTC. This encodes CASSLSDRGDGYTF.

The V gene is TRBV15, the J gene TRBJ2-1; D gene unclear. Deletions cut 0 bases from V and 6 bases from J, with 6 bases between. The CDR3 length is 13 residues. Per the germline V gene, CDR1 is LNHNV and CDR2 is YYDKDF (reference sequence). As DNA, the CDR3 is TGTGCCACCAGCAGAGATCCTGGCAATGAGCAGTTCTTC. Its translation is CATSRDPGNEQFF.

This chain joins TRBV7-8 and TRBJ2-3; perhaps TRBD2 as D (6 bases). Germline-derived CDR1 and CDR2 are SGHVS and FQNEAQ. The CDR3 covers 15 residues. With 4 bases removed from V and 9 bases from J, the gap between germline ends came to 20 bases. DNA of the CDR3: TGTGCCAGCAGCTCCATGAAGGAGGGCCGCAGAACGCAGTATTTT. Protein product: CASSSMKEGRRTQYF.

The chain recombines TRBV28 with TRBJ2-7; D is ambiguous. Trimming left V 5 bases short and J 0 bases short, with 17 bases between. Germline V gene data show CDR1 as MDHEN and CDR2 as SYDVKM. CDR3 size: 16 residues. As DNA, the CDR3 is TGTGCCAGCAGTAACGGTGCGTCAACGAGCTCCTACGAGCAGTACTTC. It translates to CASSNGASTSSYEQYF. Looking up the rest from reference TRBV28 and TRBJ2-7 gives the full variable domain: DVKVTQSSRYLVKRTGEKVFLECVQDMDHENMFWYRQDPGLGLRLIYFSYDVKMKEKGDIPEGYSVSREKKERFSLILESASTNQTSMYLCASSNGASTSSYEQYFGPGTRLTVT.

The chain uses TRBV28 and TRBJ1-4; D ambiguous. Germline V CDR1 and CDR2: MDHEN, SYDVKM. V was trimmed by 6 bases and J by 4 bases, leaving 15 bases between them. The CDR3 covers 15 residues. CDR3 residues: CASRDGLKLNEKLFF. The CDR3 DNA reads TGTGCCAGCAGGGACGGACTTAAGCTTAATGAAAAACTGTTTTTT. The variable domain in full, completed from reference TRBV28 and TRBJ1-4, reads DVKVTQSSRYLVKRTGEKVFLECVQDMDHENMFWYRQDPGLGLRLIYFSYDVKMKEKGDIPEGYSVSREKKERFSLILESASTNQTSMYLCASRDGLKLNEKLFFGSGTQLSVL.

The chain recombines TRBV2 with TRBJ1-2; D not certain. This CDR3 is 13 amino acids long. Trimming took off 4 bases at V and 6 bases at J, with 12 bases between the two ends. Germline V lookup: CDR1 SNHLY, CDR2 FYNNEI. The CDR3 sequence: CASSVLGGDGYTF. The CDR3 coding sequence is TGTGCCAGCAGTGTCCTCGGCGGAGATGGCTACACCTTC.